This T cell receptor (beta chain) was captured in a study of cytomegalovirus exposure and HLA in healthy donors. Study overall: An earlier analysis found fewer than 140 million unique TCR beta sequences from about 190 million T cells. There were 350 to 400 genotyped donors. Of these, about 81% fell in the genetic ancestry cluster associated with self-reported Caucasian donors.

This CDR3 region has 14 residues. Germline V lookup: CDR1 SQVTM, CDR2 ANQGSEA. V gave up 1 base and J gave up 4 bases; unmatched junction bases: 6. The PCR used 60 Vbeta and 13 Jbeta primers. Original processing notes: The authors later counted about 80 million unique TCR beta chains, around 9.9 million of them shared. The protocol was immunoSEQ multiplex PCR, while the TCRdb copy is restricted to in-frame clones and leaves out a portion. The DNA gave D and trimming, while V, J and clone size come from that table. The table lists roughly 100,000 clones, around 63% of them singletons. The V call is TRBV29-1, the J call TRBJ1-1; TRBD1 matches at 7 bases. The sequencing input was PBMCs. This receptor was obtained from a young man in good health and CMV-seronegative. The CDR3 reads CSVEAGQVATEAFF. CDR3 bases: TGCAGCGTTGAAGCTGGACAGGTAGCCACTGAAGCTTTCTTT.